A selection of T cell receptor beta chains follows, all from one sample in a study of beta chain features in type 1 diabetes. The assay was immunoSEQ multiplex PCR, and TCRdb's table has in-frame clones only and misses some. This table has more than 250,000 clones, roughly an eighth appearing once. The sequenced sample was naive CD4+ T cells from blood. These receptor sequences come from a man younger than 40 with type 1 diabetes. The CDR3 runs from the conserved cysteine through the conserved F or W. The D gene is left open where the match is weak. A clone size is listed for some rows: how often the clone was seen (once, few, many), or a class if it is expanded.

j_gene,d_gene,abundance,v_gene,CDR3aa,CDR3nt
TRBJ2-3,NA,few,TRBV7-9,CASSLGGTATDTQYF,TGTGCCAGCAGCTTAGGCGGGACAGCCACAGATACGCAGTATTTT
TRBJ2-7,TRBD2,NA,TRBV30,CAWGTSGRVQYF,TGTGCCTGGGGGACTAGCGGGAGAGTGCAGTACTTC
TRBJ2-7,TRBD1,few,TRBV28,CASITPGQPYEQYF,TGTGCCAGCATCACCCCGGGACAGCCTTACGAGCAGTACTTC
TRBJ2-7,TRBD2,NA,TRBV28,CASSPLAGIYEQYF,TGTGCCAGCAGCCCCCTAGCGGGAATCTACGAGCAGTACTTC
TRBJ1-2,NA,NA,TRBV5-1,CASSHAGAPNYGYTF,TGCGCCAGCAGTCACGCGGGGGCGCCTAACTATGGCTACACCTTC
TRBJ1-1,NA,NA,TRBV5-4,CASSADQGEAFF,TGTGCCAGCAGCGCCGATCAGGGTGAAGCTTTCTTT
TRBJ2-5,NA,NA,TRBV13,CASRLPGETQYF,TGTGCCAGCAGACTACCGGGAGAGACCCAGTACTTC
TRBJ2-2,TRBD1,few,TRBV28,CASISQGVVVTGELFF,TGTGCCAGCATCTCACAGGGGGTGGTTGTAACCGGGGAGCTGTTTTTT
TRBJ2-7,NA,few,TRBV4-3,CASSQEHRGHEQYF,TGCGCCAGCAGCCAAGAACACCGAGGCCACGAGCAGTACTTC
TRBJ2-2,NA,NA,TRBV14,CASSPGENTGELFF,TGTGCCAGCAGCCCCGGAGAGAACACCGGGGAGCTGTTTTTT
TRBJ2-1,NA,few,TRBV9,CASSVGVSRYNEQFF,TGTGCCAGCAGCGTAGGAGTGTCACGATACAATGAGCAGTTCTTC
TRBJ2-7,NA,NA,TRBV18,CASSPGLAHVSEQYF,TGTGCCAGCTCACCAGGATTAGCACACGTCTCCGAGCAGTACTTC
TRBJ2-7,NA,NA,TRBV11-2,CASSHSRQRPVGEQYF,TGTGCCAGCAGCCACTCCAGACAGAGGCCGGTTGGGGAGCAGTACTTC
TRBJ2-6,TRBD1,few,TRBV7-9,CASSLEQGLRSGANVLTF,TGTGCCAGCAGCTTAGAACAGGGGCTTCGCTCTGGGGCCAACGTCCTGACTTTC
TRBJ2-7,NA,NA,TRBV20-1,CSGGRSYEQYF,TGCAGTGGTGGTAGATCTTACGAGCAGTACTTC
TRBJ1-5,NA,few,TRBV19,CASSIFSSNQPQHF,TGTGCCAGTAGTATTTTCAGTAGCAATCAGCCCCAGCATTTT
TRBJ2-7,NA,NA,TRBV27,CASSRTGTTYEQYF,TGTGCCAGCAGCCGGACCGGGACAACCTACGAGCAGTACTTC
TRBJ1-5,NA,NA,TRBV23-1,CASSEQGASNQPQHF,TGCGCCAGCAGTGAACAGGGAGCTAGCAATCAGCCCCAGCATTTT
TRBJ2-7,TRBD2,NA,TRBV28,CASSTQRLAGEVEQYF,TGTGCCAGCAGTACCCAACGACTAGCGGGAGAAGTTGAGCAGTACTTC
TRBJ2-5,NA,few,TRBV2,CANGQLETQYF,TGTGCCAATGGACAGCTGGAGACCCAGTACTTC
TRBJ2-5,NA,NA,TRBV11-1,CASSLDSESQETQYF,TGTGCCAGCAGCTTAGATAGCGAGAGCCAAGAGACCCAGTACTTC
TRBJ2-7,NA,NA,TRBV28,CASSHIPYEQYF,TGTGCCAGCAGTCACATTCCCTACGAGCAGTACTTC
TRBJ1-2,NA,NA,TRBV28,CVTGNYGYTF,TGTGTAACGGGAAACTATGGCTACACCTTC
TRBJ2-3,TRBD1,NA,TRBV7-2,CASSLGQGEDTQYF,TGTGCCAGCAGCTTAGGACAGGGCGAAGATACGCAGTATTTT
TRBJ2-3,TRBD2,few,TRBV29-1,CSGSGSGFDTQYF,TGCAGCGGAAGTGGTAGCGGGTTTGATACGCAGTATTTT
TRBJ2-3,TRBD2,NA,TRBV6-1,CASRLAGDKDTQYF,TGTGCCAGCCGACTAGCGGGAGATAAAGATACGCAGTATTTT
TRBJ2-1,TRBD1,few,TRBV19,CASSSQFVGQPSYNEQFF,TGTGCCAGTAGTTCCCAATTTGTGGGACAGCCGTCCTACAATGAGCAGTTCTTC
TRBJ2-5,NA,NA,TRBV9,CASSGPLGRDQETQYF,TGTGCCAGCAGCGGACCGCTGGGCAGGGACCAAGAGACCCAGTACTTC
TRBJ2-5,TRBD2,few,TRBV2,CASSEDSGSWETQYF,TGTGCCAGCAGTGAGGATAGCGGGAGTTGGGAGACCCAGTACTTC
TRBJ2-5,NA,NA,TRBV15,CATSSRFGGETQYF,TGTGCCACCAGCAGCCGCTTCGGCGGGGAGACCCAGTACTTC
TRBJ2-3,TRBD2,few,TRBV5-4,CASSPNAGGPPDTQYF,TGTGCCAGCAGCCCGAACGCGGGAGGGCCCCCAGATACGCAGTATTTT
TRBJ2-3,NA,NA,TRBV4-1,CASSQVVSADTQYF,TGCGCCAGCAGCCAAGTCGTTAGCGCAGATACGCAGTATTTT
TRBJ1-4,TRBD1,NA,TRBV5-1,CASSFGTGSEKLFF,TGCGCCAGCAGCTTCGGGACAGGGAGCGAAAAACTGTTTTTT
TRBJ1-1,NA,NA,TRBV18,CASSPRRQENTEAFF,TGTGCCAGCTCACCTCGCCGACAGGAGAACACTGAAGCTTTCTTT
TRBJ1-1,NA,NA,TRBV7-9,CASSPRQNTEAFF,TGTGCCAGCAGCCCACGACAGAACACTGAAGCTTTCTTT
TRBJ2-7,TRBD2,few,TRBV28,CASSLGGRAYEQYF,TGTGCCAGCAGTTTAGGCGGGAGGGCCTACGAGCAGTACTTC
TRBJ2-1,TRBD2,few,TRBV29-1,CSAGWEGRSNEQFF,TGCAGCGCTGGTTGGGAGGGCCGGTCCAATGAGCAGTTCTTC
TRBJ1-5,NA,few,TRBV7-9,CASSPGTNNQPQHF,TGTGCCAGCAGCCCCGGGACAAACAATCAGCCCCAGCATTTT
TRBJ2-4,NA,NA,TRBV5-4,CASSLGAQGGGNIQYF,TGTGCCAGCAGCTTGGGGGCCCAGGGAGGGGGGAACATTCAGTACTTC
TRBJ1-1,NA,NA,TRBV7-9,CASSLTVNTEAFF,TGTGCCAGCAGCTTAACAGTGAACACTGAAGCTTTCTTT
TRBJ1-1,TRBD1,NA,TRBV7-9,CASSTTGRNTEAFF,TGTGCCAGCAGCACGACAGGGAGGAACACTGAAGCTTTCTTT
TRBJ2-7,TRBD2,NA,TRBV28,CASSHRYGGGWISGRPPDF,TGTGCCAGCAGTCATAGGTACGGAGGGGGCTGGATAAGCGGGAGGCCGCCAGACTTC
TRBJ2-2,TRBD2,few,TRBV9,CASSVGTSGRSWAGELFF,TGTGCCAGCAGCGTAGGGACTAGCGGGAGGAGTTGGGCCGGGGAGCTGTTTTTT
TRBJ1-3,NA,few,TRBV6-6,CASSPSSSGNTIYF,TGTGCCAGCAGCCCCTCGAGCTCTGGAAACACCATATATTTT
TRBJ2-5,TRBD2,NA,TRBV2,CASKLAGYQETQYF,TGTGCCAGCAAGCTAGCGGGGTACCAAGAGACCCAGTACTTC
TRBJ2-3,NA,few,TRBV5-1,CASSLLRSSVDTQYF,TGCGCCAGCAGCCTTCTGAGGTCCTCAGTAGATACGCAGTATTTT
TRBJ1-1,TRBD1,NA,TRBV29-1,CSVTRDRVGVTEAFF,TGCAGCGTCACCCGGGACAGGGTGGGAGTCACTGAAGCTTTCTTT
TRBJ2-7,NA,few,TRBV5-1,CASSFGGNEQYF,TGCGCCAGCAGCTTCGGGGGAAACGAGCAGTACTTC
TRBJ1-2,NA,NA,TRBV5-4,CASSVDSYGYTF,TGTGCCAGCAGCGTGGACAGCTATGGCTACACCTTC
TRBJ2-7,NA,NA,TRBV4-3,CASSQDALANSYEQYF,TGCGCCAGCAGCCAAGATGCGCTAGCGAACTCCTACGAGCAGTACTTC
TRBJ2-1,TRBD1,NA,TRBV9,CASSVRTGFNNEQFF,TGTGCCAGCAGCGTCAGGACAGGGTTCAACAATGAGCAGTTCTTC
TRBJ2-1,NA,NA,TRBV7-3,CASSLTLASSYNEQFF,TGTGCCAGCAGCTTAACCCTAGCTAGCTCCTACAATGAGCAGTTCTTC
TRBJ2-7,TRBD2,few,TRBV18,CASSPLAGGNEQYF,TGTGCCAGCTCACCACTAGCGGGAGGGAACGAGCAGTACTTC
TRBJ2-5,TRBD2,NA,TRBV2,CASSVGGRKETQYF,TGTGCCAGCAGTGTCGGCGGGAGGAAAGAGACCCAGTACTTC
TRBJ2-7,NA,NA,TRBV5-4,CASSDGEEGYSYEQYF,TGTGCCAGCAGCGACGGGGAGGAGGGCTACTCCTACGAGCAGTACTTC
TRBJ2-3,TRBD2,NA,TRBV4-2,CASSQPRAGESDTQYF,TGTGCCAGCAGCCAACCCAGAGCGGGAGAATCCGATACGCAGTATTTT
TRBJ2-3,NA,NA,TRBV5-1,CASSLDSTRYTQYF,TGCGCCAGCAGCTTAGACTCGACCCGATATACGCAGTATTTT